Reported below is one T cell receptor (beta chain). Its antigen is not known. The data are from a study of beta chain features in type 1 diabetes. The study reverse transcribed the entire isolated RNA, so it sequenced expressed TCRB transcripts. The repertoire was sequenced with immunoSEQ multiplex PCR; TCRdb's copy has only in-frame clones and lacks some. The table lists roughly 240,000 clones, roughly 24% of them singletons, with around 0.013% in the top ten. Unmatched junction bases numbered 1, after V lost 2 bases and J lost 1 base. CDR3 length: 13 amino acids. Germline V lookup: CDR1 SQVTM, CDR2 ANQGSEA. The study, taken as a whole, reports: Significant though moderate, a shortening of TCRB CDR3s appeared in all four CD4+ subsets of Type 1 diabetes patients.

The clonotype was recovered from a woman in her thirties with type 1 diabetes. The chain is built from TRBV29-1 and TRBJ1-1; 7 nucleotides match TRBD1. The sequenced material came from naive CD4+ T cells from blood. The CDR3 DNA reads as TGCAGCGTTGAAAACAGGGGGAACACTGAAGCTTTCTTT. Protein: CSVENRGNTEAFF.